Described below is a single T cell receptor (beta chain) sequence and its context. Antigen: not known. TCRdb recomputed calls from the RT-PCR reads with MiXCR, one row per CDR3 protein. The data hold hundreds of thousands of distinct CDR3 sequences, with around a sixth observed a single time. This sample is drawn from a study of response to subunit inactivated influenza vaccine. General study findings and limits: Authors suggested each seasonal influenza vaccination recruits few new T cells.

The sequenced sample was PBMCs from blood, obtained 12 days after vaccination. The sequence was collected from a man between 45 and 60 years old who received an inactivated influenza vaccine.

In nucleotides, the CDR3 is TGTGCCAGTAAGGGCAGGGTGGACTCCTACGAGCAGTACTTC. Translation: CASKGRVDSYEQYF. The V gene is TRBV19, the J gene TRBJ2-7; D might be TRBD1 (5 bases). Trimming stripped 7 bases from V and 0 bases from J, with 13 bases between. Germline CDR1 LNHDA, CDR2 SQIVND (reference sequence). This CDR3 has 14 residues.